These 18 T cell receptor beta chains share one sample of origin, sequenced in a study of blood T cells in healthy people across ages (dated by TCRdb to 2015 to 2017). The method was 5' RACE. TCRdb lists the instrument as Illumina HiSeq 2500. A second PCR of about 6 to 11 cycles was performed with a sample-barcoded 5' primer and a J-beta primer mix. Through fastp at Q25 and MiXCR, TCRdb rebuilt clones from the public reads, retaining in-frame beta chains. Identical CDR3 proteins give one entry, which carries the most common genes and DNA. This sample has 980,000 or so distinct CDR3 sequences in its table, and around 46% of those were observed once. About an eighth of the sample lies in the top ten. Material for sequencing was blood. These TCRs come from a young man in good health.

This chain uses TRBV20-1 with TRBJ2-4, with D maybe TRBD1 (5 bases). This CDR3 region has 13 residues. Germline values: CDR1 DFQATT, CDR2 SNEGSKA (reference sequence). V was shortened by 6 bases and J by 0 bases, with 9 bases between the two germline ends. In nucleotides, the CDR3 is TGCAGTGCGCAAGGGGTAGCCAAAAACATTCAGTACTTC. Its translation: CSAQGVAKNIQYF.

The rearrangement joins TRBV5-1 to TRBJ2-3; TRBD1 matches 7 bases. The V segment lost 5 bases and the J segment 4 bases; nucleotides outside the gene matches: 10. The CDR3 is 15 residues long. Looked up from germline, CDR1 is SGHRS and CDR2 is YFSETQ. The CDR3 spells CASRGTTGTADTQYF. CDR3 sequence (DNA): TGCGCCAGCAGGGGCACCACCGGGACAGCAGATACGCAGTATTTT.

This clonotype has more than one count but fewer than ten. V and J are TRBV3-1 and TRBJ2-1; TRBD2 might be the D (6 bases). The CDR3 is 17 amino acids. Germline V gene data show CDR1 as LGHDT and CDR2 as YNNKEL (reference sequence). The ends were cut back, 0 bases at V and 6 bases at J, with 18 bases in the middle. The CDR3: CASSQDVKRLVTNEQFF. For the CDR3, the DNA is TGTGCCAGCAGCCAAGATGTTAAGAGACTAGTGACCAATGAGCAGTTCTTC.

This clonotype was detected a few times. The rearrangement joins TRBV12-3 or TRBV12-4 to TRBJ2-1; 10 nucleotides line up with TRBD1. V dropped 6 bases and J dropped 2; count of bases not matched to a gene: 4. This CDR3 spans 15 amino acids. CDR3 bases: TGTGCCAGCAGATCCGGGACAGGGGCCTACAATGAGCAGTTCTTC. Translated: CASRSGTGAYNEQFF.

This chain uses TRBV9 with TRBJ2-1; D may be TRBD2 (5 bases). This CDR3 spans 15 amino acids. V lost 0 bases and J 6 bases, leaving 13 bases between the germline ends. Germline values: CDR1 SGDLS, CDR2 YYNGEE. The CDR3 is CASSVARSESNEQFF. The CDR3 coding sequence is TGTGCCAGCAGCGTAGCCCGTAGCGAGAGCAATGAGCAGTTCTTC.

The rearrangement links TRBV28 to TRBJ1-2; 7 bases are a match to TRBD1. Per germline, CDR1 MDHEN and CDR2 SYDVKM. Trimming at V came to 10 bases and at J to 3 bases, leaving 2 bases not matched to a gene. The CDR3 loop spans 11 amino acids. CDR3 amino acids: CAIGTDYGYTF. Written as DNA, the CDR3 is TGTGCCATCGGGACAGACTATGGCTACACCTTC.

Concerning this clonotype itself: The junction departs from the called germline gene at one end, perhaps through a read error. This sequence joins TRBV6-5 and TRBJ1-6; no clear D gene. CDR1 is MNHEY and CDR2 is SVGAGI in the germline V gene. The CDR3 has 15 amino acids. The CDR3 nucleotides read TGTACCAGCAGTGTTGGGCAGTCCTATAATTCACCCCTCCACTTT. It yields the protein CTSSVGQSYNSPLHF.

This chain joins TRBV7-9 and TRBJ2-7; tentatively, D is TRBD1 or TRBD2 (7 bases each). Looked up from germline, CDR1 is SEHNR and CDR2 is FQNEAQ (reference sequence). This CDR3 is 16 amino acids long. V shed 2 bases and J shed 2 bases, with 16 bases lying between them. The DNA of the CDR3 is TGTGCCAGCAGCTTACCGCTGACAGGGACTACCTACGAGCAGTACTTC. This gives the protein CASSLPLTGTTYEQYF.

CDR3 bases: TGTGCCATCAGGCTAGCGGGGGTCGACTACAATGAGCAGTTCTTC. This gives the protein CAIRLAGVDYNEQFF. The V gene is TRBV10-3, the J gene TRBJ2-1; 10 nucleotides line up with TRBD2. With V trimmed by 6 bases and J by 3 bases, 5 bases remained unmatched. The CDR3 covers 15 residues. Germline loops: CDR1 ENHRY, CDR2 SYGVKD.

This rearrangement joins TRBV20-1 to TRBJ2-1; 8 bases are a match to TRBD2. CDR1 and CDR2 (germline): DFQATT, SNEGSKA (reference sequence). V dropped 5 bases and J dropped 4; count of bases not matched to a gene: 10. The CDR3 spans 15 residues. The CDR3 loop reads CSASGAGRGYNEQFF. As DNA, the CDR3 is TGCAGTGCTTCCGGGGCCGGGAGGGGGTACAATGAGCAGTTCTTC.

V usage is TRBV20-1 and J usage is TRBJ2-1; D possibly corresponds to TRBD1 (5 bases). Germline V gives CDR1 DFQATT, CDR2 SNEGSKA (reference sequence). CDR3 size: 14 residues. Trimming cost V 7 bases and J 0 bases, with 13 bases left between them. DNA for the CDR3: TGCAGTGTTCCCGGACAAGACTCCTACAATGAGCAGTTCTTC. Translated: CSVPGQDSYNEQFF.

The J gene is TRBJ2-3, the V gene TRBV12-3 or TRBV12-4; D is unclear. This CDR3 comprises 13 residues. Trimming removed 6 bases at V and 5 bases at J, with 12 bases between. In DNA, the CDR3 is TGTGCCAGCAGATCAATGGGGTTAGATACGCAGTATTTT. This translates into CASRSMGLDTQYF.

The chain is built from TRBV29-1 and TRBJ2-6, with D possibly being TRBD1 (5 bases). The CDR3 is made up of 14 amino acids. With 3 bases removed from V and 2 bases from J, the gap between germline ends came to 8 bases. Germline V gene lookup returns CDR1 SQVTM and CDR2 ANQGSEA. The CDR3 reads CSVDAGTGANVLTF. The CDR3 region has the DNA TGCAGCGTTGACGCAGGGACTGGGGCCAACGTCCTGACTTTC.

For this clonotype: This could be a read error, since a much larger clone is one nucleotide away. CDR3 loop: CSVESYNEQFF. CDR3 sequence (DNA): TGCAGCGTTGAATCCTACAATGAGCAGTTCTTC. V gene TRBV29-1 combines with J gene TRBJ2-1; D gene ambiguous. Germline lookup yields CDR1 SQVTM and CDR2 ANQGSEA. The V gene lost 2 bases and the J gene lost 1 base, with 0 bases spanning the gap. CDR3 size: 11 residues.

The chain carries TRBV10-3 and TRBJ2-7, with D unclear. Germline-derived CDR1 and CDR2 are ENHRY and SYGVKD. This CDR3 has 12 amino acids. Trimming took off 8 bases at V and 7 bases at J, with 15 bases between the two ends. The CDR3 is CAICDTVGEQYF. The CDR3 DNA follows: TGTGCCATCTGCGACACCGTTGGGGAGCAGTACTTC.

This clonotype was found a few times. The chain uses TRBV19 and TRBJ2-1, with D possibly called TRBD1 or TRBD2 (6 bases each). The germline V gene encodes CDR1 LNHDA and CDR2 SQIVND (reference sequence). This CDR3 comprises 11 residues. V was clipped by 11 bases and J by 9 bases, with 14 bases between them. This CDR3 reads CAGGTPREQFF. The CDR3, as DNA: TGTGCCGGAGGGACACCCCGTGAGCAGTTCTTC.

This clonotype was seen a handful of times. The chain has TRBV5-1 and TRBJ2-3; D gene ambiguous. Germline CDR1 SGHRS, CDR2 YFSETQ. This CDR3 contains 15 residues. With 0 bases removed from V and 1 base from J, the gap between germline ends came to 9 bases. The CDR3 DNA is TGCGCCAGCAGCTTGGAGCGACCAGGCACAGATACGCAGTATTTT. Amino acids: CASSLERPGTDTQYF.

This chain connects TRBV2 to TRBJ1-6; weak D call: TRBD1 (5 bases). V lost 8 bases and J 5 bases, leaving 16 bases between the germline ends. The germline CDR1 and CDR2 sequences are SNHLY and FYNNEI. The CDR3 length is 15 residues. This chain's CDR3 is CASAPRDPNNSPLHF. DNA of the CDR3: TGTGCCAGCGCCCCCCGGGACCCTAATAATTCACCCCTCCACTTT.